The present TCR beta chain was sequenced within a study of prognosis after radiotherapy for stage I lung cancer. Study-wide context: Stage I non-small cell lung cancer patients were enrolled between April 2018 and January 2019. Patients with newly diagnosed primary stage I lung tumors numbered fourteen, with 5 or 6 others having oligometastatic NSCLC after surgical resection of the primary tumor.

Genomic DNA was the source, and TCR beta CDR3 was amplified from it by two-round multiplex PCR. First-round PCR, the initial amplification, used primers specific to each TRBV and TRBJ gene. TCRdb re-called the multiplex PCR reads with MiXCR, one entry per CDR3 protein. The sample yields roughly 26,000 distinct CDR3 sequences, about 30% seen once. Germline loops: CDR1 LGHDT, CDR2 YNNKEL (reference sequence). V was cut by 1 base and J by 12 bases, with 16 bases left in between. The CDR3 loop spans 13 amino acids. This clonotype was seen many times. This TCR came from a donor aged 50 or older with non-small cell lung cancer. This rearrangement joins TRBV3-1 to TRBJ2-7; possibly TRBD2 for D (5 bases). The specimen comprised PBMCs, sampled before or after stereotactic body radiation therapy (not recorded which). In nucleotides, the CDR3 is TGTGCCAGCAGCCAAGCGGCGGGCCATACCCCGTACTTC. Protein: CASSQAAGHTPYF.